A selection of T cell receptor beta chains follows, all from one sample in a study of blood T cells in healthy people across ages. TCRdb passed the 5' RACE reads through MiXCR, listing each CDR3 protein once. The table lists 650,000 to 900,000 distinct CDR3 sequences, around 62% of them singletons, with approximately 30% in the top ten. Sample: blood. The receptors originated from a man aged 25 to 45 in good health. Each CDR3 is given with its conserved first and last residue. D genes are given only for firm matches. The listing skips clone size in some rows; elsewhere it reads once, few, many or a size class.

TRBD2,TRBV11-2,.,TRBJ2-1,CASSSGGRLEFF,TGTGCCAGCAGCTCCGGGGGGAGGCTGGAGTTCTTC
.,TRBV6-2/TRBV6-3,.,TRBJ2-3,CASSSPTKFVNTQYF,TGTGCCAGCAGCTCACCCACAAAGTTCGTAAATACGCAGTATTTT
TRBD2,TRBV9,few,TRBJ2-1,CASSGPGGDNNEQFF,TGTGCCAGCAGCGGACCGGGGGGGGACAACAATGAGCAGTTCTTC
.,TRBV12-3/TRBV12-4,.,TRBJ2-7,CASSFEFSYEQYF,TGTGCCAGCAGTTTCGAATTCTCCTACGAGCAGTACTTC
TRBD2,TRBV20-1,.,TRBJ2-3,CSAVTSGGPDTQYF,TGCAGTGCTGTGACTAGCGGGGGGCCAGATACGCAGTATTTT
.,TRBV29-1,.,TRBJ2-1,CSVAPRPNSYNEQFF,TGCAGCGTTGCCCCCAGGCCCAACTCCTACAATGAGCAGTTCTTC
.,TRBV10-3,.,TRBJ2-7,CAIRDGTGSTEQYF,TGTGCCATCAGGGACGGCACAGGCTCAACCGAGCAGTACTTC
.,TRBV7-2,once,TRBJ2-5,CASSPRDPVRETQYF,TGTGCCAGCAGCCCCCGGGACCCAGTTCGGGAGACCCAGTACTTC
.,TRBV14,.,TRBJ1-2,CASSSPDSIGYGYTF,TGTGCCAGCAGCTCCCCAGATTCGATCGGCTATGGCTACACCTTC
TRBD1,TRBV7-3,few,TRBJ2-1,CASSSGDRLGRNEQFF,TGTGCCAGCAGCTCGGGGGACAGGTTGGGTCGCAATGAGCAGTTCTTC
.,TRBV20-1,many,TRBJ1-6,CSASPRENSPLHF,TGCAGTGCTAGTCCCAGGGAAAATTCACCCCTCCACTTT
TRBD2,TRBV15,.,TRBJ2-1,CATSHQRGRVDEQFF,TGTGCCACCAGCCACCAGCGGGGGCGGGTGGATGAGCAGTTCTTC
TRBD2,TRBV5-5,.,TRBJ2-1,CASSGTTWHEQFF,TGTGCCAGCAGCGGGACTACGTGGCATGAGCAGTTCTTC
TRBD2,TRBV9,.,TRBJ2-3,CASSAVGLAGKGPTDTQYF,TGTGCCAGCAGCGCGGTGGGACTAGCGGGAAAGGGCCCAACAGATACGCAGTATTTT
.,TRBV27,few,TRBJ2-6,CASTQRGSGANVLTF,TGTGCCAGCACCCAGCGTGGGTCTGGGGCCAACGTCCTGACTTTC
.,TRBV7-9,.,TRBJ1-5,CASSPGVDSNQPQHF,TGTGCCAGCAGCCCAGGGGTTGACAGCAATCAGCCCCAGCATTTT
.,TRBV6-5,.,TRBJ2-1,CASSSHRRDNEQFF,TGTGCCAGCAGTTCGCACAGACGGGACAATGAGCAGTTCTTC
TRBD1,TRBV7-3,.,TRBJ1-2,CASSLRGQGARYTF,TGTGCCAGCAGCTTAAGAGGACAGGGGGCGCGGTACACCTTC
.,TRBV27,.,TRBJ1-6,CASSFRYIGSPLHF,TGTGCCAGCAGTTTTAGATACATAGGTTCACCCCTCCACTTT
TRBD1,TRBV2,.,TRBJ2-1,CATVTGELNEQFF,TGTGCCACTGTGACAGGGGAACTCAATGAGCAGTTCTTC
TRBD1,TRBV16,.,TRBJ2-1,CASSQSRGQGVYEQFF,TGTGCCAGCAGCCAATCTAGGGGACAGGGGGTTTATGAGCAGTTCTTC
.,TRBV4-3,.,TRBJ2-7,CASSQAGTANYEQYF,TGCGCCAGCAGCCAAGCCGGGACTGCCAACTACGAGCAGTACTTC
.,TRBV5-8,.,TRBJ2-2,CASRLQTNTRELFF,TGTGCCAGCAGACTACAGACGAACACCAGGGAGCTGTTTTTT
TRBD1,TRBV7-3,.,TRBJ2-7,CTSSRDRRRSYEQYF,TGTACCAGCAGCCGGGACAGGAGAAGATCCTACGAGCAGTACTTC
.,TRBV7-8,once,TRBJ2-5,CASSVAYGVMTQYF,TGTGCCAGCAGCGTAGCGTATGGAGTTATGACCCAGTACTTC
.,TRBV30,.,TRBJ1-2,CAWRGETYGYTF,TGTGCCTGGAGGGGAGAGACCTATGGCTACACCTTC
TRBD1,TRBV30,.,TRBJ2-7,CAWSGTGGEQYF,TGTGCCTGGAGTGGGACAGGGGGCGAGCAGTACTTC
.,TRBV20-1,.,TRBJ2-7,CSASPGEPYEQYF,TGCAGTGCTAGTCCAGGGGAGCCCTACGAGCAGTACTTC
.,TRBV4-2,few,TRBJ2-1,CASSQDQIGEQFF,TGTGCCAGCAGCCAAGATCAAATCGGTGAGCAGTTCTTC
.,TRBV3-1,once,TRBJ2-5,CASSQDWGRSETQYF,TGTGCCAGCAGCCAAGATTGGGGACGGTCGGAGACCCAGTACTTC
TRBD2,TRBV6-2/TRBV6-3,.,TRBJ2-1,CATEPIAGGYEQFF,TGTGCCACGGAGCCCATAGCGGGGGGATATGAGCAGTTCTTC